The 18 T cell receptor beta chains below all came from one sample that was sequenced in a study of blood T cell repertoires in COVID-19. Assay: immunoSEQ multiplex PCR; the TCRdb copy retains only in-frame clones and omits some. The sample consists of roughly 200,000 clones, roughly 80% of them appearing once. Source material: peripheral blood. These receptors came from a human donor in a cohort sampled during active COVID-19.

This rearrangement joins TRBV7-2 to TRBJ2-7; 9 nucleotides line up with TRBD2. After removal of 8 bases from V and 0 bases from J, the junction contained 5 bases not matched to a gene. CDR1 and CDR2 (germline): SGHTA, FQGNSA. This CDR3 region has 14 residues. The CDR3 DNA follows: TGTGCCAGCTCCACGACTAGCGGCTCCTACGAGCAGTACTTC. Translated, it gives CASSTTSGSYEQYF.

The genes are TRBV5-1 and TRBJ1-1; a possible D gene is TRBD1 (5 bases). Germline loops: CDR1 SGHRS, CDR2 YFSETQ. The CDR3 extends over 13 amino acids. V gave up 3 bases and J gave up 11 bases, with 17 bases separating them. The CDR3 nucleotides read TGCGCCAGCAGCTCCGAACCAACAGGTGGGGCTTTCTTT. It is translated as CASSSEPTGGAFF.

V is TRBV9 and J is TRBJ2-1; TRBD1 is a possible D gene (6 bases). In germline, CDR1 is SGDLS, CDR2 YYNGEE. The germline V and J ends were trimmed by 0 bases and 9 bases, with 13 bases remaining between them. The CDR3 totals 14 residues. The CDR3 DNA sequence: TGTGCCAGCAGCGTAGACCAAACAGGGAGTGAGCAGTTCTTC. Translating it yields CASSVDQTGSEQFF.

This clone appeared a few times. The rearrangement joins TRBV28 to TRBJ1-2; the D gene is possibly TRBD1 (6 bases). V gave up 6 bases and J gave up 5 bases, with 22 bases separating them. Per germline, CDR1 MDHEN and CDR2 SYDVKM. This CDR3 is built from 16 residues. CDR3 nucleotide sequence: TGTGCCAGCAGCTCCCGGGGCCGGACAGACAAATATGGCTACACCTTC. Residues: CASSSRGRTDKYGYTF.

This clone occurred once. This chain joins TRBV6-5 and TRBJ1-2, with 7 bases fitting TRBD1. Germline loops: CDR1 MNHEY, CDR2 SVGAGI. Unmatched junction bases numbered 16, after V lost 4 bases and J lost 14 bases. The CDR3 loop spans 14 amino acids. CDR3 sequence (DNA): TGTGCCAGCAGTTTCTTGGACAGGTCTGTGGGTAAAACCTTC. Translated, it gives CASSFLDRSVGKTF.

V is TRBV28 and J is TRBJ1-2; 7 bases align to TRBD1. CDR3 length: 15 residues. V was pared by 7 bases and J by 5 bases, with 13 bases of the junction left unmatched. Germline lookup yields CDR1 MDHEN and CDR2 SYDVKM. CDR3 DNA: TGTGCCAGCACCCTGCGGGCAGGGGGTCGGTATGGCTACACCTTC. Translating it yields CASTLRAGGRYGYTF.

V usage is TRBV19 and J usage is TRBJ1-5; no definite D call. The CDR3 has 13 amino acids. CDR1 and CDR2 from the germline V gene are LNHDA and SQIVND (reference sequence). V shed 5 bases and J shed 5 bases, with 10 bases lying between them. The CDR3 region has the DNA TGTGCCAGTAGTTTCGCCCAGGATCAGCCCCAGCATTTT. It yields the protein CASSFAQDQPQHF.

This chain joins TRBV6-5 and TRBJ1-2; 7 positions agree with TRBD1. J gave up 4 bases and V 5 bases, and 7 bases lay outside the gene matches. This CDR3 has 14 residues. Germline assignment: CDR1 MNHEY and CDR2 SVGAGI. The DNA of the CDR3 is TGTGCCAGCAGTCCATTACAGGGGCTCTATGGCTACACCTTC. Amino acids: CASSPLQGLYGYTF.

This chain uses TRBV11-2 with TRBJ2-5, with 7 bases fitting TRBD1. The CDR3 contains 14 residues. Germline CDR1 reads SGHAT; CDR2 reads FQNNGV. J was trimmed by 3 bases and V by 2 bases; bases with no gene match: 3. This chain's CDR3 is CASSLTGAKETQYF. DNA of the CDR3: TGTGCCAGCAGCTTAACAGGGGCGAAAGAGACCCAGTACTTC.

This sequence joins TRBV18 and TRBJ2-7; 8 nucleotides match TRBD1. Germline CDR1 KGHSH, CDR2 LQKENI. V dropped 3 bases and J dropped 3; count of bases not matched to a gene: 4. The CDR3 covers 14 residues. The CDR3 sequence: CASSPTTGDYEQYF. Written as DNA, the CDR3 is TGTGCCAGCTCACCTACGACAGGGGACTACGAGCAGTACTTC.

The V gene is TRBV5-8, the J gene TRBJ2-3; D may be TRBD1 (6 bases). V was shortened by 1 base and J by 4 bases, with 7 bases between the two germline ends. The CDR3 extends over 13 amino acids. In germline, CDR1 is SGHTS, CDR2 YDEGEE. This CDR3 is CASSLSGADTQYF. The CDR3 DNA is TGTGCCAGCAGCTTGTCAGGGGCAGATACGCAGTATTTT.

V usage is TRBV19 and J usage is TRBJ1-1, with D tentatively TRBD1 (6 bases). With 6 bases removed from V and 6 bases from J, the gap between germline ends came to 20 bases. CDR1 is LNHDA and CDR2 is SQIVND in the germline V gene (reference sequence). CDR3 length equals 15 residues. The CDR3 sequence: CASRGAGTAAPEAFF. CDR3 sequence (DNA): TGTGCCAGTAGGGGGGCAGGGACCGCGGCCCCTGAAGCTTTCTTT.

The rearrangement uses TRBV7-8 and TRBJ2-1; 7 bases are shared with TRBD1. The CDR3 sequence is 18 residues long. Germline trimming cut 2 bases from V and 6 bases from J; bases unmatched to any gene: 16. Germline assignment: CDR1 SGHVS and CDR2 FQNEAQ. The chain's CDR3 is CASSLRKGLSGGSNEQFF. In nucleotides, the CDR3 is TGTGCCAGCAGCTTAAGGAAGGGATTGTCAGGGGGTTCCAATGAGCAGTTCTTC. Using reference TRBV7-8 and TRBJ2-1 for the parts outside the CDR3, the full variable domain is GAGVSQSPRYKVAKRGQDVALRCDPISGHVSLFWYQQALGQGPEFLTYFQNEAQLDKSGLPSDRFFAERPEGSVSTLKIQRTQQEDSAVYLCASSLRKGLSGGSNEQFFGPGTRLTVL.

The CDR3 bases are TGTGCCAGCAGCTTATTAAACGGGGACAGGGATGGTACCGGGGAGCTGTTTTTT. Its translation is CASSLLNGDRDGTGELFF. The chain joins TRBV7-6 to TRBJ2-2, with TRBD1 identical over 9 bases. Unmatched junction bases numbered 12, after V lost 2 bases and J lost 5 bases. The CDR3 totals 18 residues. Germline V lookup: CDR1 SGHVS, CDR2 FNYEAQ.

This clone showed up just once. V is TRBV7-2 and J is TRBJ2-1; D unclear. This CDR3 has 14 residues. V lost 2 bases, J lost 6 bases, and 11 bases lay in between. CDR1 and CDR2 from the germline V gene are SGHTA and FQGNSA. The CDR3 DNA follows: TGTGCCAGCAGCTTAAGCCGGGTTGGCAATGAGCAGTTCTTC. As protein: CASSLSRVGNEQFF.

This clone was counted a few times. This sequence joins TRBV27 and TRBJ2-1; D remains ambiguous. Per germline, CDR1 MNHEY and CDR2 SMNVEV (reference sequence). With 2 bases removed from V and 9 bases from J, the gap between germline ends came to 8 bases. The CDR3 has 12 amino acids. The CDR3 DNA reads TGTGCCAGCAGTTTAAACCTAGGTGAGCAGTTCTTC. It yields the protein CASSLNLGEQFF.

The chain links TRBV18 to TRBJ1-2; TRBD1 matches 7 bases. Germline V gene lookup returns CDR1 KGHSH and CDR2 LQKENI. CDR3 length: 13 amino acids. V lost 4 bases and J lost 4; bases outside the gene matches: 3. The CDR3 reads CASSLRDSYGYTF. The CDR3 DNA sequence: TGTGCCAGCTCACTCCGGGACAGCTATGGCTACACCTTC.

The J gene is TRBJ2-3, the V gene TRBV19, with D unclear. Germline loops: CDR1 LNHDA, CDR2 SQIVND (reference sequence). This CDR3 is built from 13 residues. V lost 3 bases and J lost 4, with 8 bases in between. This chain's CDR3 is CASSMYRSDTQYF. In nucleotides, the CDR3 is TGTGCCAGTAGTATGTATAGATCAGATACGCAGTATTTT.